The rows below give T cell receptor beta chains drawn from one sample of a study of cytomegalovirus exposure and HLA in healthy donors. Assay: immunoSEQ multiplex PCR; the TCRdb copy retains only in-frame clones and omits some. Of about 99,000 clones listed, 9.5% to 13% are singletons. Sequencing was carried out using PBMCs. These receptors all come from a man aged 35-49 years in good health and CMV-seropositive. Both conserved end residues are part of each CDR3. The order of the fields is D gene, J gene, V gene, CDR3 protein. The D gene is left open where the match is weak.

TRBD1 | TRBJ1-1 | TRBV6-1 | CASTGTGFTEAFF
TRBD2 | TRBJ2-7 | TRBV7-9 | CASSSRLAGGPSSYEQYF
TRBD1 | TRBJ2-5 | TRBV19 | CASSTYRGRETQYF
TRBD2 | TRBJ2-1 | TRBV6-5 | CASSYSVIAGRNEQFF
TRBD2 | TRBJ2-1 | TRBV30 | CAWNRLTGSGRAIEQFF
NA | TRBJ2-1 | TRBV4-1 | CASSQGEDLTYNEQFF
NA | TRBJ2-7 | TRBV11-2 | CASSVGSPYEQYF
TRBD2 | TRBJ2-3 | TRBV4-1 | CASSLRLAGPSTDTQYF
NA | TRBJ2-7 | TRBV7-9 | CASSYRPYEQYF
NA | TRBJ1-1 | TRBV11-3 | CASSLGTWSTEAFF
NA | TRBJ2-7 | TRBV7-2 | CASSRRGGGSSYEQYF
NA | TRBJ2-2 | TRBV10-2 | CASSVLATGELFF
NA | TRBJ2-1 | TRBV29-1 | CSVEAVAVNNEQFF
TRBD1 | TRBJ1-4 | TRBV6-5 | CASRRTGGVEKLFF
NA | TRBJ2-3 | TRBV28 | CASRSSGTDTQYF
NA | TRBJ1-3 | TRBV27 | CASSFPRAPGDSGNTIYF
NA | TRBJ2-1 | TRBV7-9 | CASSLARRSNEQFF
NA | TRBJ2-1 | TRBV6-5 | CASHIPGYNEQFF
TRBD1 | TRBJ2-5 | TRBV5-6 | CASSLGGASETQYF
NA | TRBJ1-5 | TRBV2 | CASSVLDGSSPQHF
TRBD2 | TRBJ2-1 | TRBV6-1 | CASRARLAGDDEQFF
TRBD2 | TRBJ2-1 | TRBV27 | CASSQTSVSSYNEQFF
NA | TRBJ2-7 | TRBV2 | CASSDRDKSSYEQYF
NA | TRBJ1-5 | TRBV28 | CASRHSGAGSNQPQHF
TRBD1 | TRBJ1-5 | TRBV6-1 | CASSSDRESNQPQHF
TRBD2 | TRBJ2-7 | TRBV19 | CASSRKIRGLAGHDEQYF
TRBD2 | TRBJ2-5 | TRBV2 | CASSWVSGRYQETQYF
TRBD1 | TRBJ1-4 | TRBV7-9 | CASSRTGTGSEKLFF
NA | TRBJ1-4 | TRBV11-3 | CASSLGQAATNEKLFF